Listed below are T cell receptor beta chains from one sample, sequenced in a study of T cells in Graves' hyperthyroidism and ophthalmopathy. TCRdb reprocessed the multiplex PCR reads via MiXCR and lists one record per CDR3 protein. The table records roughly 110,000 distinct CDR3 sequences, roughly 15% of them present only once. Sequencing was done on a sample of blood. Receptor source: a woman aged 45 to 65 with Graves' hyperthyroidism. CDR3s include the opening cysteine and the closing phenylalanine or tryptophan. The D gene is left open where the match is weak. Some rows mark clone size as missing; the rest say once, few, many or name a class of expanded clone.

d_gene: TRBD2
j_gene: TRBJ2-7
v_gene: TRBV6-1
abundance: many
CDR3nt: TGTGCCAGCAGTGAACGAGCGGGAGTTTACGAGCAGTACTTC
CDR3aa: CASSERAGVYEQYF

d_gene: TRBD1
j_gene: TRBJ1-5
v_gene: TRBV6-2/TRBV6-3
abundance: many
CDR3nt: TGTGCCAGCAGACAAACAGGGGTCAATCAGCCCCAGCATTTT
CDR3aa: CASRQTGVNQPQHF

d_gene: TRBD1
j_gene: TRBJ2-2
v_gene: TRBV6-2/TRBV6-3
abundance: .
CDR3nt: TGTGCCAGCAGTTACTTCCCCATACAGGGGGTACACAGCGGGGAGCTGTTTTTT
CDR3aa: CASSYFPIQGVHSGELFF

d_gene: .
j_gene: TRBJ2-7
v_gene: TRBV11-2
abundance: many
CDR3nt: TGTGCCAGCAGCTTACCAGGAAACTACGAGCAGTACTTC
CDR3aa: CASSLPGNYEQYF

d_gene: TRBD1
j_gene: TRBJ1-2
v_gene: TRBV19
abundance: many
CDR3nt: TGTGCCAGTAGTATGCCAACAGGGGGCCGGGGCTACACCTTC
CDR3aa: CASSMPTGGRGYTF

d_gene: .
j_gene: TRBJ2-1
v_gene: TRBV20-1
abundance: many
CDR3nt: TGCAGTGCTAGTAGTTCCGGGGGTGAGCAGTTCTTC
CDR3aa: CSASSSGGEQFF

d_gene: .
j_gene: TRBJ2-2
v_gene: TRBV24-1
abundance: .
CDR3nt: TGTGCCACCAGTAATACAGGAAAAAACACCGGGGAGCTGTTTTTT
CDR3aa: CATSNTGKNTGELFF

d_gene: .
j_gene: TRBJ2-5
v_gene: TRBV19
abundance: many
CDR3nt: TGTGCCAGTAGTGTCGGGACAAACATACAAGAGACCCAGTACTTC
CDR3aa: CASSVGTNIQETQYF

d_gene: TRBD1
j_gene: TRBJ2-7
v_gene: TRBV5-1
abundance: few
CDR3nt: TGCGCCAGCAGCCCAAACAGGGGACAGGGCTACGAGCGGTACTTC
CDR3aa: CASSPNRGQGYERYF

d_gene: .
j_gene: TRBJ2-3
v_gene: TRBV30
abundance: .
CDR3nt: TGTGCCTGTGCCTCCGACACAGATACGCAGTATTTT
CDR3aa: CACASDTDTQYF

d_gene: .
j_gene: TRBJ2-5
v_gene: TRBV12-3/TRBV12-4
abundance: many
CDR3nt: TGTGCCAGCGGAACCGGACTAAACCAAGAGACCCAGTACTTC
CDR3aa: CASGTGLNQETQYF

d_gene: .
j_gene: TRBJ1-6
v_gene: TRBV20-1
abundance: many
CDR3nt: TGCAGTGTCACCGAGAGTTTGAATTCACCCCTCCACTTT
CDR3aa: CSVTESLNSPLHF

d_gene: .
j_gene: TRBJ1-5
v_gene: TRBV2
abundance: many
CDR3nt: TGTGCCAGCAGTGAAGCCGGCGGTGGCAATCAGCCCCAGCATTTT
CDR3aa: CASSEAGGGNQPQHF

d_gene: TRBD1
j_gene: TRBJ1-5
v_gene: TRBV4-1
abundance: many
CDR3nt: TGCGCCAGCAGCCAACCAACAGGGGGCCGCAATCAGCCCCAGCATTTT
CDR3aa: CASSQPTGGRNQPQHF

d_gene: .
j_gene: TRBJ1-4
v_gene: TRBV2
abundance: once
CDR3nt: TGTGCCAGCAATAACAGGGCTAATGAAAAACTGTTTTTT
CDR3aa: CASNNRANEKLFF

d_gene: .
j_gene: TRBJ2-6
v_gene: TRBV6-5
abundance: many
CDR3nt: TGTGCCAGCAGTTACTTACCCCTATGGGCTGGCTCTGGGGCCAACGTCCTGACTTTC
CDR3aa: CASSYLPLWAGSGANVLTF

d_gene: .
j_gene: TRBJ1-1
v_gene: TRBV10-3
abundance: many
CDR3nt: TGTGCCATCAGTGACCGGGAGAACACTGAAGCTTTCTTT
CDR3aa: CAISDRENTEAFF

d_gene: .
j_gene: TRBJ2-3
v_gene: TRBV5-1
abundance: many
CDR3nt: TGCGCCAGCAGCCCCTGGCCGGATACTAGCACAGATACGCAGTATTTT
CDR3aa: CASSPWPDTSTDTQYF

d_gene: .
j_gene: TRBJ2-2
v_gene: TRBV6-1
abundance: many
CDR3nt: TGTGCCAGCAGCGGTGAGGGTGGTACCGGGGAGCTGTTTTTT
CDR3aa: CASSGEGGTGELFF

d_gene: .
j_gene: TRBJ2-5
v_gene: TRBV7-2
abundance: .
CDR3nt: TGTGCCAGCAGTGCGCACCAATCCCAAGAGACCCAGTACTTC
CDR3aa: CASSAHQSQETQYF

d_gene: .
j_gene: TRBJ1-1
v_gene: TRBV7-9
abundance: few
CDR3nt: TGTGCCAGCAGCTTATCTGAAATCAACACTGAAGCTTTCTTT
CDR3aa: CASSLSEINTEAFF

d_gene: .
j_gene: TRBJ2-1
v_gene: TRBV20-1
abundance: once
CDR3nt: TGCAGTGCCCCCGGGACCGGGTCGTGGGGGAATGAGCAGTTCTTC
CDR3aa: CSAPGTGSWGNEQFF

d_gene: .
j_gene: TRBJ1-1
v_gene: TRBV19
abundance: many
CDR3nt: TGTGCCAGTAGTATAGATCAGGGCAGCTTGAACACTGAAGCTTTCTTT
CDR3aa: CASSIDQGSLNTEAFF

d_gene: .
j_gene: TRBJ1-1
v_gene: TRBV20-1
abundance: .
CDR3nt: TGCAGTGCTAGGACGGGGGGGGGGGGGGGGGGTGGCACTGAAGCTTTCTTT
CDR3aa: CSARTGGGGGGGTEAFF

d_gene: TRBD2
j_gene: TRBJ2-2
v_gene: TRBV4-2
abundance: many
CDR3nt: TGTGCCAGCAGCCAAATTTTGGGGACTAGCGGGAACACCGGGGAGCTGTTTTTT
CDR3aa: CASSQILGTSGNTGELFF

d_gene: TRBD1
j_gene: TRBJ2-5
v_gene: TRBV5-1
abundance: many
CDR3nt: TGCGCCAGCAGCGACACAGGGGTCGGTGAGACCCAGTACTTC
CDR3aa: CASSDTGVGETQYF

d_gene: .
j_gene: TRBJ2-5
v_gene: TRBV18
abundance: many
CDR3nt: TGTGCCAGCTCACCAATACCTAAAGAGACCCAGTACTTC
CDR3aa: CASSPIPKETQYF

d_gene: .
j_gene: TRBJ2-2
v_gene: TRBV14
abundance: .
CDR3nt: TGTGCCAGCAGCTTGGCCGGGACCCCTGGCGGGGAGCTGTTTTTT
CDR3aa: CASSLAGTPGGELFF

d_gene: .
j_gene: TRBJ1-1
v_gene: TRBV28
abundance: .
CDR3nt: TGTGCCAGCAGTCAAGGACAGTTTGAAGCTTTCTTT
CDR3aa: CASSQGQFEAFF

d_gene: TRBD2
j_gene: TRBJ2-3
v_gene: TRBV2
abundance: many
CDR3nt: TGTGCCAGCCGTGGGGCTAGCGGAGGAAGCACAGATATGCAGTATTTT
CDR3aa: CASRGASGGSTDMQYF

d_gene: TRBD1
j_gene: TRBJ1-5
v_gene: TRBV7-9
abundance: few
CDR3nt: TGTGCCAGCAGCTCCACCTCCCGAGGGACAGGGAACAACCAGCATTTT
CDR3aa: CASSSTSRGTGNNQHF

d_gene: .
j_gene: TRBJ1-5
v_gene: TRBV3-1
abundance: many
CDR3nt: TGTGCCAGCAGCCTAGACGGGTCCAATCAGCCCCAGCATTTT
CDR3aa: CASSLDGSNQPQHF

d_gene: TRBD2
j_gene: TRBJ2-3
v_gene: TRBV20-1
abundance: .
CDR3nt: TGCAGTGCTCGACCGGGACTAGCGGAGGATACGCAGTATTTT
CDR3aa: CSARPGLAEDTQYF

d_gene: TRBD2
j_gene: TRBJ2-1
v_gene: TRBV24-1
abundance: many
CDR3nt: TGTGCCACCAGTGACCCAGCGGGAGGGCCCTTTGAGCAGTTCTTC
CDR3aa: CATSDPAGGPFEQFF

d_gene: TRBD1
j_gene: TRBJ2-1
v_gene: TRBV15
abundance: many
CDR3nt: TGTGCCAGCAAAGAGTACAGGGGTCCCTACAATGAGCAGTTCTTC
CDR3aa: CASKEYRGPYNEQFF

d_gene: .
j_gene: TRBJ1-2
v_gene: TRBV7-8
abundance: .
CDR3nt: TGTGCCAGCAGCATAAACCGGGACGGAAACTATGGCTACACCTTC
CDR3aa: CASSINRDGNYGYTF

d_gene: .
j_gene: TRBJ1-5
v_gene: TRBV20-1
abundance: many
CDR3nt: TGCAGTGCTAAGCCGGGCACCAGCAATCAGCCCCAGCATTTT
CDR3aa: CSAKPGTSNQPQHF

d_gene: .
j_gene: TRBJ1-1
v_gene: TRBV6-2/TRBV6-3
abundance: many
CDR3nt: TGTGCCAGCAGTTACGGGATGAACACTGAAGCTTTCTTT
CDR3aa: CASSYGMNTEAFF

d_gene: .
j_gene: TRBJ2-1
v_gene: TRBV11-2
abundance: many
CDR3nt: TGTGCCAGCAGCTACGGGGTTAGCTCCTACAATGAGCAGTTCTTC
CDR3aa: CASSYGVSSYNEQFF

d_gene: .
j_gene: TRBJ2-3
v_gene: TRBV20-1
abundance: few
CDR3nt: TGCAGTGCTAGGTTGTCTCCCCCAGATACGCAGTATTTT
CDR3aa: CSARLSPPDTQYF

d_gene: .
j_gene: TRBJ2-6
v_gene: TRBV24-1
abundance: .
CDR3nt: TGTGCCACCAGTGATCCGACAGGCAACTCTGGGGCCAACGTCCTGACTTTC
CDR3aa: CATSDPTGNSGANVLTF

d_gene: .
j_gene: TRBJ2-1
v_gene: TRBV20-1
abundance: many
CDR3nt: TGCAGTGCTAGAATGGGCGGGAAAGGTGAGCAGTTCTTC
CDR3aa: CSARMGGKGEQFF

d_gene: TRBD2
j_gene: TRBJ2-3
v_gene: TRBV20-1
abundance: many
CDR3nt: TGCAGTGCTGGGAGTCTAGCGGAAGACACAGATACGCAGTATTTT
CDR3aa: CSAGSLAEDTDTQYF

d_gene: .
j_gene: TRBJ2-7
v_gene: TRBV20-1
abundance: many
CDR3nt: TGCAGTGCTAGAGATTTGGATCGCAGACTATCCTACGAGCAGTACTTC
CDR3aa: CSARDLDRRLSYEQYF

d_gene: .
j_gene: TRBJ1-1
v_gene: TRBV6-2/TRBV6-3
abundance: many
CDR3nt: TGTGCCAGCAGTCCTAAATACAGGGATGCAAGAACTGAAGCTTTCTTT
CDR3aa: CASSPKYRDARTEAFF

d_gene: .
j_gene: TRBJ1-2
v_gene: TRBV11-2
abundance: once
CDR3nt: TGTGCCAGCAGCTTAAAGGCCGGAAATAACTATGGCTACACCTTC
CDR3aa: CASSLKAGNNYGYTF

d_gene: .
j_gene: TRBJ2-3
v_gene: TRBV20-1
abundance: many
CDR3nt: TGCAGTGCAAGATATCCCCCCGCCCGACAGTCCCAAGGAACAGATACGCAGTATTTT
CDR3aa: CSARYPPARQSQGTDTQYF

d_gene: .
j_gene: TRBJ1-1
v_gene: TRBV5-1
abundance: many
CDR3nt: TGCGCCAGCAGCTTGTTTTCTGGCGGTGAGAACACTGAAGCTTTCTTT
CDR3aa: CASSLFSGGENTEAFF

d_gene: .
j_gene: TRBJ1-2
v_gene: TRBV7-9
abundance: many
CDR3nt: TGTGCCAGCAGCTTGGGTGTTGACTACACCTTC
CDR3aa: CASSLGVDYTF

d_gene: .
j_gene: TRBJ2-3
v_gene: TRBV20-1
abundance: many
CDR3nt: TGCAGTGCTAGAGGTTCCGGCGGGACAGATACGCAGTATTTT
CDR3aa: CSARGSGGTDTQYF

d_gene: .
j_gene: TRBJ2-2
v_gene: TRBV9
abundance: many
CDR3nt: TGTGCCAGCAGCGTAAGGCTAGCCACCGGGGAGCTGTTTTTT
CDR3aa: CASSVRLATGELFF

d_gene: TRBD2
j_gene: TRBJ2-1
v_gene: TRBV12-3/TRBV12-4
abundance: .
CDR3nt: TGTGTCAGCAGTGACGACGGGACTAGTCTGGGCGAGCAGTTCTTC
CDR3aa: CVSSDDGTSLGEQFF

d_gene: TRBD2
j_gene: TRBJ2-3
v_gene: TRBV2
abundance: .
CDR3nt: TGTGCCAGCAGTACCCCGGGACTAGCGGGAGATACGCAGTATTTT
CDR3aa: CASSTPGLAGDTQYF

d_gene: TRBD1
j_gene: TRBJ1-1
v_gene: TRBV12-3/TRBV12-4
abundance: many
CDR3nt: TGTGCCAGCACGACTGACAGGGCTGAAGCTTTCTTT
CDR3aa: CASTTDRAEAFF

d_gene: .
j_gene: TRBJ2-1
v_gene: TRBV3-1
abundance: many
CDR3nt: TGTGCCAGCAGCCCTCTTGACAATGAGCAGTTCTTC
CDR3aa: CASSPLDNEQFF

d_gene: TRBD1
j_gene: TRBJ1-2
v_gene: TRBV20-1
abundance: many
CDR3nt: TGCAGTGCTAGCCCTGCAGGGGGTGCTAACTATGGCTACACCTTC
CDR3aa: CSASPAGGANYGYTF